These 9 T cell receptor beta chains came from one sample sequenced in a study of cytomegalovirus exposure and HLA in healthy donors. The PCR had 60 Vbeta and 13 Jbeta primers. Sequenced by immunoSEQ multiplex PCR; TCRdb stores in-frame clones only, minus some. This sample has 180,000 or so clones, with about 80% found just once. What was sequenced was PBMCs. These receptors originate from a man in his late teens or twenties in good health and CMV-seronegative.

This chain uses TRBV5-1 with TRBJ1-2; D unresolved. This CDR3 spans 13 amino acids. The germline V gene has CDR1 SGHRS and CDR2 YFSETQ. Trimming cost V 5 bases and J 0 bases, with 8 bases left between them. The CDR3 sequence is CASSPFPNYGYTF. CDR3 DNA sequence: TGCGCCAGCAGTCCGTTCCCTAACTATGGCTACACCTTC. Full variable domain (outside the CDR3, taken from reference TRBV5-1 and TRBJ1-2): KAGVTQTPRYLIKTRGQQVTLSCSPISGHRSVSWYQQTPGQGLQFLFEYFSETQRNKGNFPGRFSGRQFSNSRSEMNVSTLELGDSALYLCASSPFPNYGYTFGSGTRLTVV.

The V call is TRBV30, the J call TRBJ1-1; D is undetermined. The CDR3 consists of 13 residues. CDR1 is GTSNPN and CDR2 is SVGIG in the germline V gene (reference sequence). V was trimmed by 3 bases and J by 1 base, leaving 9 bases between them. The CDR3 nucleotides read TGTGCCTGGAGCGGGTACACGAACACTGAAGCTTTCTTT. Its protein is CAWSGYTNTEAFF.

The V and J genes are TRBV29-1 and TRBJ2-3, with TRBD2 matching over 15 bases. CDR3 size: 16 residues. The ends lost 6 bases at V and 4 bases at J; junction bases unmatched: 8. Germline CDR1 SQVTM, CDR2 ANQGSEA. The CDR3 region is CSVRGLAGGLADTQYF. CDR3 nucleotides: TGCAGCGTCCGTGGACTAGCGGGGGGGCTGGCAGATACGCAGTATTTT.

This CDR3 reads CAWNGGGAQETQYF. CDR3 nucleotide sequence: TGTGCCTGGAATGGCGGGGGGGCCCAAGAGACCCAGTACTTC. The chain couples TRBV30 to TRBJ2-5; 9 bases fit TRBD2. With 4 bases clipped from V and 1 base from J, the junction kept 4 bases outside the gene matches. Germline loops: CDR1 GTSNPN, CDR2 SVGIG (reference sequence). This CDR3 region has 14 residues.

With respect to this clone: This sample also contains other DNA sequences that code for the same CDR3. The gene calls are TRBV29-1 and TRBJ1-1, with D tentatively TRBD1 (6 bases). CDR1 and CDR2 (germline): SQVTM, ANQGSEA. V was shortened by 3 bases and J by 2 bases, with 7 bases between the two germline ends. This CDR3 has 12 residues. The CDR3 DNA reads TGCAGCGTTGACAGGGGAAACACTGAAGCTTTCTTT. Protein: CSVDRGNTEAFF.

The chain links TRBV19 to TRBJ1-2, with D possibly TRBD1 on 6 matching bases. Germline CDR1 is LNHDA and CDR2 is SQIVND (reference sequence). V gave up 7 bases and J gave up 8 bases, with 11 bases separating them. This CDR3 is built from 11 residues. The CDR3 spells CASTDRFGYTF. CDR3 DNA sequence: TGTGCCAGTACCGACAGGTTCGGCTACACCTTC.

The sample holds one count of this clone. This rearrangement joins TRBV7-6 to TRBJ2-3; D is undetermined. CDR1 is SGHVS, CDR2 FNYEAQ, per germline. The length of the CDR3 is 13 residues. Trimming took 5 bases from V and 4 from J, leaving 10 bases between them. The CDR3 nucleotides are TGTGCCAGCAGCACCGCCACACCAGATACGCAGTATTTT. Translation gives CASSTATPDTQYF.

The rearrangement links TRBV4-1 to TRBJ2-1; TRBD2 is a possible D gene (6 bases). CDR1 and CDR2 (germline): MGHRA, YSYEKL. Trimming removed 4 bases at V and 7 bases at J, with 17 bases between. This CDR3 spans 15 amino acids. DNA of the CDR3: TGCGCCAGCAGCCCTCGACTAGTGGGTAGAAATGAGCAGTTCTTC. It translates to CASSPRLVGRNEQFF.

CDR3 residues: CASGSGSEDEQYF. CDR3 in DNA: TGTGCCAGCGGGAGCGGGAGCGAGGACGAGCAGTACTTC. This chain connects TRBV9 to TRBJ2-5, with 8 positions matching TRBD2. Gene TRBJ2-7 matches the end of the DNA better, so the J call may be wrong. In germline, CDR1 is SGDLS, CDR2 YYNGEE. The CDR3 contains 13 residues.